This T cell receptor beta chain is from a study of T cell responses to AZD1222 COVID-19 vaccine. General study points: Vaccination with two AZD1222 doses was followed by a rise in Spike-specific TCR breadth and depth.

This CDR3 contains 15 residues. Trimming cost V 4 bases and J 2 bases, with 14 bases left between them. Germline lookup yields CDR1 SGDLS and CDR2 YYNGEE. Of note for this clone: No antigen is known for it.

Assay used: immunoSEQ multiplex PCR; TCRdb lists only in-frame clones, some missing. This sample carries about 140,000 clones, with about 2.3% going to the ten biggest clones. The sequence was obtained from an adult in good health. Material: peripheral blood. The chain couples TRBV9 to TRBJ2-3; possible D gene TRBD1, 6 bases. CDR3 sequence: CASSTGTPPTDTQYF. In DNA, the CDR3 is TGTGCCAGCAGCACCGGGACACCACCCACAGATACGCAGTATTTT.